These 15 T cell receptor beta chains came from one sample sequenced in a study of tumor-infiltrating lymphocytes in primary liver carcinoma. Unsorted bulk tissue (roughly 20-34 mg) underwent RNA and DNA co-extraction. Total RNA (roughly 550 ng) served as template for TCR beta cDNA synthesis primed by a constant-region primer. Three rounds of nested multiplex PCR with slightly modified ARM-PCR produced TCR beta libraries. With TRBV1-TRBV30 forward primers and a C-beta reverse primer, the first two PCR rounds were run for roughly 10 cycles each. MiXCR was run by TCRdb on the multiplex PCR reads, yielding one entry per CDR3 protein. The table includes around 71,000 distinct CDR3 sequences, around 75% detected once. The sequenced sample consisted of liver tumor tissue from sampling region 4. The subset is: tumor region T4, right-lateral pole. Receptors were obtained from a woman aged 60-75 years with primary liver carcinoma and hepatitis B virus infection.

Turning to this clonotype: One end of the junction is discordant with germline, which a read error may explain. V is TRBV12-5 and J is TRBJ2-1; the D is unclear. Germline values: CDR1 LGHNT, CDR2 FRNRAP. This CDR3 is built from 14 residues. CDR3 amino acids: CASGFEVAHNELFF. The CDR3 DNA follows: TGTGCTAGTGGTTTCGAGGTAGCTCACAATGAGCTGTTCTTC.

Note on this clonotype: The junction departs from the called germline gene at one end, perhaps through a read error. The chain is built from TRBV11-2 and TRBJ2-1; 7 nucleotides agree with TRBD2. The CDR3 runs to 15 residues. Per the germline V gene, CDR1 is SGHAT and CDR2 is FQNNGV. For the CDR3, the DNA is TGTGCCAACAGCTTTAGCGGGCCACACGACAATGAGCAGTTCTTC. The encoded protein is CANSFSGPHDNEQFF.

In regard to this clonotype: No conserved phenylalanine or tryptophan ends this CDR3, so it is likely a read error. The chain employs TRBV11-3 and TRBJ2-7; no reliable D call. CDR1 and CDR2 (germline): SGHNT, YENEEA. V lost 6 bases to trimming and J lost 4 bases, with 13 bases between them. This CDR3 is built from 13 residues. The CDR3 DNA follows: TGTGCCAGCAGTCTCGGGCCCCTATACGAGCAGTACCTC. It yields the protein CASSLGPLYEQYL.

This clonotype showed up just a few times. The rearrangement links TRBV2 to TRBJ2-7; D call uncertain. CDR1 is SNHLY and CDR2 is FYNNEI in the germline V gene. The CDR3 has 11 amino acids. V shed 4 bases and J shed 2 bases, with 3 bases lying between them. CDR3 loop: CASSAAYEQYF. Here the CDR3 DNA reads TGTGCCAGCAGTGCAGCCTACGAGCAGTACTTC.

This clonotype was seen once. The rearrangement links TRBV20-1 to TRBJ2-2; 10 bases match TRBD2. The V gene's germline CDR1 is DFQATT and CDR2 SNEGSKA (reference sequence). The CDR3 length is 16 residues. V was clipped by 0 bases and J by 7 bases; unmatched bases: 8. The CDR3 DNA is TGCAGTGCTAGAGATAGCCTAGCGGGAGACCACGGGGAGCTGTTTTTT. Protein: CSARDSLAGDHGELFF.

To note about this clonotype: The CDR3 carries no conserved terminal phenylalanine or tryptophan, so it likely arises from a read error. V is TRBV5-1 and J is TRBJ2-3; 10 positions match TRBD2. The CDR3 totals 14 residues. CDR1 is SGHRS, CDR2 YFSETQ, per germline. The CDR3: CASSSSGGEDTQYY. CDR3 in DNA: TGCGCTAGCAGCTCGAGCGGGGGGGAGGATACGCAGTATTAT.

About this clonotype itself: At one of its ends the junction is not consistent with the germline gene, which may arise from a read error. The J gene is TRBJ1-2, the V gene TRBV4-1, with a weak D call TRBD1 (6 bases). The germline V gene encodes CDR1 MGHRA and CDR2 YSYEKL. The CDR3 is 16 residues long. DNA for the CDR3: TGTGCCAGGAGCCAACCTCCAAAAACAGGGCGGGATGGCTACACCTTC. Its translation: CARSQPPKTGRDGYTF.

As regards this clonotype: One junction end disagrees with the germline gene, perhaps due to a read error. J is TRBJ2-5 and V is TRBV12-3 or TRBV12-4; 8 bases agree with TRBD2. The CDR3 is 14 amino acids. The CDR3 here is CANSLREGRGAQYF. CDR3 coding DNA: TGTGCCAACAGTCTACGGGAGGGCCGGGGAGCCCAATACTTC.

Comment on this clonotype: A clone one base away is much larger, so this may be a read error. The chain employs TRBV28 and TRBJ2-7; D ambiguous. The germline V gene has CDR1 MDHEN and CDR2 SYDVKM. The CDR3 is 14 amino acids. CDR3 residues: CASSLLVNPYGQYF. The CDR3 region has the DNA TGTGCCAGCAGTTTACTAGTGAACCCCTACGGGCAGTACTTC.

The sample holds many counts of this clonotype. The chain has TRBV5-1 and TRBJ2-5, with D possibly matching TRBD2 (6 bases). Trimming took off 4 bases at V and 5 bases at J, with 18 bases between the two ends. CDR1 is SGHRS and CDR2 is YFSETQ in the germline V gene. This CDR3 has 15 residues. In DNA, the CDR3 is TGCGCCAGCAGCGTCAGTGGGCGGGAATTCGAGACCCAGTACTTC. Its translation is CASSVSGREFETQYF.

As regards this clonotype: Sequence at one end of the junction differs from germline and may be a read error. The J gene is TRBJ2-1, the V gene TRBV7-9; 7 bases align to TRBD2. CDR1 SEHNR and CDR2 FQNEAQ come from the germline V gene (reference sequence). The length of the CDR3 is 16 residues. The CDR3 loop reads CASNLLRGGGYNEQFF. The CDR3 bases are TGTGCCAGCAACTTACTTCGAGGCGGGGGATACAATGAGCAGTTCTTC.

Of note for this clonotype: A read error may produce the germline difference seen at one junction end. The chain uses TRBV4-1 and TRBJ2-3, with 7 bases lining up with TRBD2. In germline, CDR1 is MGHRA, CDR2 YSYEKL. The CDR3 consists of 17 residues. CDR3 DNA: TGCGCCTGCAGCCCCCCCACATGGACTAGGCACACAGATACGCAGTATTTT. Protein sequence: CACSPPTWTRHTDTQYF.

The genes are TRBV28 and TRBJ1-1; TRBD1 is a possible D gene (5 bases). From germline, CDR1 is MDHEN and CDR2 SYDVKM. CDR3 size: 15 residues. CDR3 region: CGSGASLGQGTEAFF. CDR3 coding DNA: TGTGGTAGCGGGGCGTCGCTCGGCCAGGGCACTGAAGCTTTCTTT.

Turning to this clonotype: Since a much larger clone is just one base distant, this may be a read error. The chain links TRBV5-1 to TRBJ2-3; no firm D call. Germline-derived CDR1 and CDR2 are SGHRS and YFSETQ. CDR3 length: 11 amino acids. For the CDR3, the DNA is TGCGCCAGCAGCTTGGAAGATACGAAGTATTTT. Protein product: CASSLEDTKYF.

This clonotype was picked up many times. For the CDR3, the DNA is TGCAGCGCCCGGACTAGCGGGACCGACACCGGGGAGCTGTTTTTT. It codes for CSARTSGTDTGELFF. V usage is TRBV29-1 and J usage is TRBJ2-2; 12 bases line up with TRBD2. Per germline, CDR1 SQVTM and CDR2 ANQGSEA. The CDR3 has 15 amino acids. Losses at the gene ends were 7 bases for V and 3 bases for J; bases not matched to a gene: 6.